The TCR beta chain under discussion was sequenced for a study of cytomegalovirus exposure and HLA in healthy donors. Study-wide findings and caveats: Highest at DRB1 and lowest at HLA-C, TCR association rates differed among HLA loci in a later analysis.

Note on this clone: Its target is unknown.

V lost 4 bases and J lost 6, with 12 bases in between. Germline V gene data show CDR1 as MNHEY and CDR2 as SMNVEV (reference sequence). This CDR3 spans 14 amino acids. The PCR had 60 Vbeta and 13 Jbeta primers. The repertoire was sequenced with immunoSEQ multiplex PCR; TCRdb's copy has only in-frame clones and lacks some. The sample contains 220,000 or so clones, 70% to 85% of which appear only once. The rearrangement joins TRBV27 to TRBJ2-2; TRBD2 is a possible D gene (5 bases). This TCR was recovered from a male donor in good health and CMV-seronegative. Input material: PBMCs. The CDR3 region is CASSWWEKAGELFF. The DNA of the CDR3 is TGTGCCAGCAGTTGGTGGGAGAAGGCCGGGGAGCTGTTTTTT.